This T cell receptor (beta chain) originates from a study of OX40 agonist ivuxolimab in advanced cancers. Study summary: Ivuxolimab, an antibody that agonizes OX40 (CD134), was administered to the patients. Among those enrolled, mean age was about 63 years (range 23 to 79) and 75% to 90% were male.

The CDR3 is 14 residues long. Deletions cut 6 bases from V and 5 bases from J, with 11 bases between. In germline, CDR1 is LNHDA, CDR2 SQIVND (reference sequence). The study sampled blood at baseline, cycle 4 day 1, and cycle 7 day 1. Using immunoSEQ multiplex PCR, the repertoire was profiled, and TCRdb retains in-frame clones only, with some absent. The table shows roughly 50,000 clones, with roughly 87% occurring only once. The chain combines TRBV19 with TRBJ1-6, with TRBD1 as a possible D gene (5 bases). The sequences come from CD4+ or CD8+ T cells sorted from blood, collected in a trial of the OX40 agonist ivuxolimab. The sequence was collected from an adult with an advanced solid tumor such as melanoma, head and neck, liver or kidney cancer. Here the CDR3 reads CASSVGEDNSPLHF. The CDR3 DNA is TGTGCCAGTAGCGTAGGGGAGGATAATTCACCCCTCCACTTT.